These T cell receptor beta chains were read from a single sample in a study of blood T cell repertoires in COVID-19. Sequenced by immunoSEQ multiplex PCR; TCRdb stores in-frame clones only, minus some. This table has 250,000 to 350,000 clones, around nine tenths appearing once. The specimen sequenced was peripheral blood. All receptors come from a woman in her twenties or thirties with COVID-19, enrolled during active disease. The CDR3 runs from the conserved cysteine through the conserved F or W. Fields, in order: D gene, V gene, J gene, CDR3 length, CDR3 protein. D genes are given only for firm matches.

NA,TRBV5-1,TRBJ2-1,15,CASSSTATPYNEQFF
TRBD1,TRBV7-2,TRBJ1-6,15,CASSRDRAGNSPLHF
NA,TRBV27,TRBJ1-3,17,CASSPLPVGGNGNTIYF
NA,TRBV28,TRBJ2-7,15,CASSVPRGNTYEQYF
TRBD1,TRBV30,TRBJ1-4,15,CAWSVLGTGGEKLFF
NA,TRBV3-1/TRBV3-2,TRBJ1-2,13,CASSQNGGRGYTF
TRBD1,TRBV10-3,TRBJ2-7,15,CAISEPDRGLGEQYF
TRBD1,TRBV7-9,TRBJ2-7,14,CASSNTRTGREQYF
NA,TRBV15,TRBJ1-6,15,CATSRDRRDNSPLHF
NA,TRBV28,TRBJ2-5,14,CASRIVGDQETQYF
TRBD1,TRBV18,TRBJ1-6,15,CASSGARQGNSPLHF
NA,TRBV4-1,TRBJ2-5,15,CASSPLAGPGETQYF
NA,TRBV5-5,TRBJ2-7,15,CASSLQGLISHEQYF
TRBD1,TRBV11-2,TRBJ1-2,15,CASSPGAGGIYGYTF
NA,TRBV6-5,TRBJ2-2,14,CASSPIQGVGELFF
TRBD1,TRBV19,TRBJ2-4,15,CASSQGVGGRDIQYF